This is a list of T cell receptor beta chains from one sample in a study of regulatory and conventional T cells in RAG deficiency. Clones were sequenced by immunoSEQ multiplex PCR, and TCRdb holds only the in-frame ones, with some missing. The top ten clones hold roughly 1.4% of a sample with roughly 8,500 clones, 90% to 95% of them seen once. This sample also appeared in a second study, on regulatory T cells.

Sequenced material: CD127- CD25+ CD4+ Tregs sorted from blood. These receptors were collected from a human donor in good health. Each CDR3 is given with its conserved first and last residue. D genes are given only for firm matches. A row's size may be missing; if present it is once, few, many or a size class.

abundance	d_gene	v_gene	j_gene	CDR3aa	CDR3nt
.	.	TRBV9	TRBJ1-2	CASVPGNRDYGYTF	TGTGCCAGCGTTCCTGGTAATCGAGACTATGGCTACACCTTC
.	.	TRBV21-1	TRBJ2-3	CASSKVPAGGLADTQYF	TGTGCCAGCAGCAAAGTTCCAGCGGGAGGGCTGGCAGATACGCAGTATTTT
few	TRBD2	TRBV7-3	TRBJ2-3	CASSWTSGSTDTQYF	TGTGCCAGCAGCTGGACTAGCGGGAGCACAGATACGCAGTATTTT
once	.	TRBV5-6	TRBJ2-3	CASSLGLGTQYF	TGTGCCAGCAGCTTGGGGCTTGGTACGCAGTATTTT
few	TRBD1	TRBV19	TRBJ1-5	CASNLQGGAKQPQHF	TGTGCCAGTAACCTACAGGGGGGGGCGAAGCAGCCCCAGCATTTT
.	.	TRBV7-2	TRBJ2-7	CASSYLDFSSYEQYF	TGTGCCAGCAGCTACCTTGACTTTAGCTCCTACGAGCAGTACTTC
.	TRBD2	TRBV9	TRBJ2-1	CASSVGLREGLGRNEQFF	TGTGCCAGCAGCGTAGGATTGCGGGAGGGCCTGGGGCGCAATGAGCAGTTCTTC
few	.	TRBV5-6	TRBJ1-2	CASSPNRGMGYGYTF	TGTGCCAGCAGCCCGAATAGGGGTATGGGGTATGGCTACACCTTC
.	.	TRBV16	TRBJ1-1	CASSLLPGVNTEAFF	TGTGCCAGCAGCCTTTTACCGGGAGTGAACACTGAAGCTTTCTTT
.	.	TRBV7-2	TRBJ1-2	CASSLRPGGVYGYTF	TGTGCCAGCAGCCTACGTCCGGGGGGCGTCTATGGCTACACCTTC
.	.	TRBV21-1	TRBJ2-7	CASSKGGQGNPYEQYF	TGTGCCAGCAGCAAAGGGGGACAGGGGAACCCCTACGAGCAGTACTTC
.	.	TRBV19	TRBJ1-1	CASSIVGRVLAEAFF	TGTGCCAGTAGTATAGTGGGCAGGGTTCTCGCTGAAGCTTTCTTT
.	.	TRBV30	TRBJ2-3	CAWSVPRLGTDTQYF	TGTGCCTGGAGTGTGCCGAGGCTTGGCACAGATACGCAGTATTTT
.	.	TRBV7-2	TRBJ2-1	CASGLRNEQFF	TGTGCGAGCGGGTTGAGGAATGAGCAGTTCTTC
.	.	TRBV9	TRBJ2-6	CASSVTGSGANVLTF	TGTGCCAGCAGCGTAACAGGGTCCGGGGCCAACGTCCTGACTTTC
.	TRBD1	TRBV30	TRBJ1-1	CAWIYGDRGRGTEAFF	TGTGCCTGGATTTACGGGGACAGGGGTAGGGGCACTGAAGCTTTCTTT
.	.	TRBV10-2	TRBJ1-1	CASRKAGVVEAFF	TGCGCCAGCAGAAAAGCAGGTGTGGTGGAAGCTTTCTTT
.	.	TRBV13	TRBJ2-1	CASSSLFRGRKNEQFF	TGTGCCAGCAGCTCGCTATTCAGGGGTCGAAAGAATGAGCAGTTCTTC
.	TRBD2	TRBV25-1	TRBJ2-3	CASSELAGVLTDTQYF	TGTGCCAGCAGTGAACTAGCGGGGGTCCTCACAGATACGCAGTATTTT
.	TRBD1	TRBV30	TRBJ2-4	CAWSGTGTGGYGKNIQYF	TGTGCCTGGAGTGGCACCGGGACAGGGGGATACGGCAAAAACATTCAGTACTTC
once	TRBD2	TRBV27	TRBJ2-1	CASSRMRVSGGASENEQFF	TGTGCCAGCAGCCGGATGCGGGTGAGCGGGGGGGCATCGGAAAATGAGCAGTTCTTC
.	.	TRBV2	TRBJ2-7	CASSDLQGDSEQYF	TGTGCCAGCAGTGATCTACAGGGAGACTCCGAGCAGTACTTC
.	TRBD1	TRBV10-3	TRBJ2-7	CAISESRVGQGSYEQYF	TGTGCCATCAGTGAGTCTAGGGTGGGACAGGGATCCTACGAGCAGTACTTC
.	.	TRBV18	TRBJ1-1	CASSARQSIYTEAFF	TGTGCCAGCTCGGCCCGACAGTCCATATACACTGAAGCTTTCTTT
.	TRBD1	TRBV9	TRBJ1-1	CASSKFTRGTGGSEAFF	TGTGCCAGCAGCAAATTTACCAGGGGGACAGGGGGTTCTGAAGCTTTCTTT
.	TRBD1	TRBV5-1	TRBJ1-2	CASSLTGQGSIYGYTF	TGCGCCAGCAGCTTGACTGGACAGGGGAGCATCTATGGCTACACCTTC
.	TRBD1	TRBV4-1	TRBJ1-6	CASSQVDRMPNSPLHF	TGCGCCAGCAGCCAAGTGGACAGGATGCCCAATTCACCCCTCCACTTT
few	.	TRBV30	TRBJ1-2	CAWSGGVGYTF	TGTGCCTGGAGTGGGGGCGTTGGCTACACCTTC
.	TRBD1	TRBV6-5	TRBJ1-5	CASSYGTGGFHQPQHF	TGTGCCAGCAGTTACGGGACAGGAGGTTTTCATCAGCCCCAGCATTTT
few	.	TRBV7-9	TRBJ2-1	CASSTPRDSSYNEQFF	TGTGCCAGCAGCACCCCGCGGGACAGCTCCTACAATGAGCAGTTCTTC
.	.	TRBV5-1	TRBJ1-3	CASREQGSGNTIYF	TGCGCCAGCAGGGAACAGGGATCTGGAAACACCATATATTTT
.	.	TRBV29-1	TRBJ1-1	CSVDRRNTEAFF	TGCAGCGTTGATAGGAGGAACACTGAAGCTTTCTTT
.	.	TRBV30	TRBJ1-4	CAWRQGRAEKLFF	TGTGCCTGGAGACAGGGTAGGGCGGAAAAACTGTTTTTT